Listed below are T cell receptor beta chains from one sample, sequenced in a study of CD8+ T cells in alopecia areata. Data came from immunoSEQ multiplex PCR; TCRdb stores just in-frame clones and leaves some out. The sample carries some 170,000 clones, approximately 52% recorded once. Sequencing was performed on CD4+ T cells sorted from blood, taken at approximately week 55, from a patient treated with tofacitinib. The receptors stem from a human donor with alopecia areata. The CDR3 runs from the conserved cysteine through the conserved F or W. Expanded clones get a size class; other rows say once, few or many, or leave the size out.

>few|TRBV6-1|12|TRBJ2-5
CATGTGGETQYF
>-|TRBV7-8|17|TRBJ1-1
CASSPYPDWGLNTEAFF
>-|TRBV11-2|15|TRBJ1-6
CASSPRAGSNSPLHF
>-|TRBV25-1|14|TRBJ2-7
CASSEWDLGYEQYF
>-|TRBV2|15|TRBJ2-3
CASSEYARGTDTQYF
>few|TRBV29-1|15|TRBJ2-7
CSVASGGASSYEQYF
>-|TRBV29-1|12|TRBJ1-2
CSVGERTYGYTF
>once|TRBV7-9|16|TRBJ1-5
CASSFIGGNGNQPQHF
>-|TRBV7-6|15|TRBJ1-5
CASSLEADSNQPQHF
>once|TRBV4-1|16|TRBJ2-3
CASSQDERGVTDTQYF
>-|TRBV5-4|15|TRBJ2-5
CASSLQWGEQETQYF
>few|TRBV4-2|15|TRBJ1-5
CASSQGVSSNQPQHF
>few|TRBV29-1|14|TRBJ1-2
CSVEEQGVNYGYTF
>few|TRBV6-4|14|TRBJ1-1
CASSVDRANTEAFF
>-|TRBV29-1|14|TRBJ1-1
CSVEDGGVNTEAFF
>-|TRBV9|16|TRBJ2-3
CASSKRQGPSTDTQYF
>-|TRBV7-3|13|TRBJ2-5
CASSTTGAETQYF
>-|TRBV4-1|15|TRBJ2-1
CASSQDLERYNEQFF
>few|TRBV29-1|15|TRBJ2-3
CSVVPAGGSTDTQYF
>-|TRBV11-2|13|TRBJ2-1
CASSLQRSYEQFF
>-|TRBV29-1|13|TRBJ1-1
CSVSGRQNTEAFF
>-|TRBV7-8|15|TRBJ2-2
CASSQSGTDTGELFF
>-|TRBV2|15|TRBJ2-3
CASSDPGGHTDTQYF
>-|TRBV6-5|14|TRBJ2-1
CASSYSGGRNEQFF
>-|TRBV5-1|14|TRBJ1-1
CASSLGQGGTEAFF
>-|TRBV2|17|TRBJ2-6
CASSQTGTGAGANVLTF
>-|TRBV29-1|12|TRBJ1-2
CSAIPVNYGYTF
>once|TRBV5-1|13|TRBJ1-1
CASSLAGSTEAFF
>-|TRBV6-5|14|TRBJ1-3
CASSPGTAGNTIYF
>-|TRBV15|16|TRBJ2-7
CATSRETGPGPYEQYF
>few|TRBV6-1|13|TRBJ2-2
CASSPGNTGELFF
>-|TRBV25-1|16|TRBJ1-1
CASSAIKVRAGTEAFF
>-|TRBV2|14|TRBJ1-2
CASSLGQGNYGYTF
>few|TRBV4-1|19|TRBJ1-6
CASSPRQPKTQGYNSPLHF
>-|TRBV6-5|14|TRBJ1-2
CASSYSRQGYGYTF
>-|TRBV19|13|TRBJ1-1
CASNHRERSVAFF
>-|TRBV29-1|14|TRBJ2-7
CSVAHDPRASEQYF
>-|TRBV29-1|18|TRBJ1-6
CSVLTGGTPYSYNSPLHF
>once|TRBV4-2|19|TRBJ2-7
CASSQDLSLWSGAPYEQYF
>-|TRBV5-1|14|TRBJ1-2
CASSLAEDLDGYTF
>few|TRBV6-4|15|TRBJ1-2
CASRVHPRGDYGYTF
>-|TRBV15|13|TRBJ1-1
CATSTRTDTGAFF
>-|TRBV10-3|15|TRBJ2-3
CAISTSGGYADTQYF
>few|TRBV4-2|15|TRBJ1-2
CASSQGAGISYGYTF
>-|TRBV7-9|14|TRBJ1-6
CASSLDLPNSPLHF
>once|TRBV5-4|16|TRBJ2-5
CASSLGPTGGEETQYF
>-|TRBV6-5|14|TRBJ2-5
CASRGREGRETQYF
>-|TRBV23-1|15|TRBJ1-4
CASSQLVGGDEKLFF
>-|TRBV28|13|TRBJ1-1
CASSWGINTEAFF